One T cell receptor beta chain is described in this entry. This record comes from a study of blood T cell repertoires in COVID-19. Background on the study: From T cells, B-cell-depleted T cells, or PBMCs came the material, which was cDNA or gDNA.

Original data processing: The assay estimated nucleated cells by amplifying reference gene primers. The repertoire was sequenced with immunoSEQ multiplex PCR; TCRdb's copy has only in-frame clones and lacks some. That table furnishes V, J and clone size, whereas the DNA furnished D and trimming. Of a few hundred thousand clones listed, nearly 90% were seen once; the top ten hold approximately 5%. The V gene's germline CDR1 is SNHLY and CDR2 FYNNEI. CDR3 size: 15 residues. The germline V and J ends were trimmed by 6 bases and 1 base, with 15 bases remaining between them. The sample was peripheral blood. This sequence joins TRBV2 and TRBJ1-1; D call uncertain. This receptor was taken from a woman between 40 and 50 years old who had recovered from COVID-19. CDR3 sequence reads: CASRKNTPKNTEAFF. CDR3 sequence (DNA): TGTGCCAGCAGAAAAAACACACCGAAGAACACTGAAGCTTTCTTT.